The 17 T cell receptor beta chains listed next were all sequenced from one sample in a study of T-cell reconstitution after alpha-beta-depleted transplantation in children. TCRbeta library construction was performed incorporating unique molecular identifiers. MiXCR, applied by TCRdb to the PCR reads, yields one record per CDR3 protein. This sample yields approximately 350,000 distinct CDR3 sequences, of which about a tenth are seen a single time; less than 2.5% belongs to the top ten. Sequencing was performed on PBMCs from the stem cell graft donor, taken from the stem cell graft. The source of these receptors is a human donor who donated a stem cell graft to a child with acute lymphoblastic leukemia.

Notes on this clonotype: Without the conserved terminal phenylalanine or tryptophan, this CDR3 likely stems from a read error. The chain is built from TRBV2 and TRBJ2-3, with TRBD2 matching over 8 bases. Germline V lookup: CDR1 SNHLY, CDR2 FYNNEI. Trimming removed 6 bases from V and 4 bases from J; junction bases left unmatched: 9. The CDR3 has 15 residues. The CDR3 loop is CASRNGRGVPDTQYL. In DNA, the CDR3 is TGTGCCAGCAGAAACGGGAGGGGAGTACCAGATACGCAGTATCTT.

The chain links TRBV5-6 to TRBJ2-5; D call uncertain. V gave up 0 bases and J gave up 2 bases, with 17 bases separating them. This CDR3 region has 17 residues. Looked up from germline, CDR1 is SGHDT and CDR2 is YYEEEE. The DNA of the CDR3 is TGTGCCAGCAGCTTGGAAGTCAGTGGGCCGTCACAAGAGACCCAGTACTTC. The encoded protein is CASSLEVSGPSQETQYF.

The table lists this clonotype with a few counts. The chain combines TRBV10-3 with TRBJ2-1, with 10 bases that match TRBD1. The CDR3 is 15 amino acids. CDR1 and CDR2 (germline): ENHRY, SYGVKD. V lost 4 bases and J lost 10; bases outside the gene matches: 10. The CDR3 here is CAISAVLGTGDEQFF. CDR3 nucleotide sequence: TGTGCCATCAGTGCCGTCCTAGGGACAGGGGACGAGCAGTTCTTC.

This clonotype was counted ten times or more. This chain links TRBV10-3 with TRBJ1-1, with 8 nucleotides matching TRBD1. Trimming cost V 1 base and J 6 bases; bases outside gene matches: 4. CDR1 is ENHRY, CDR2 SYGVKD, per germline. The CDR3 consists of 14 residues. The CDR3 loop reads CAISELDREAEAFF. CDR3 in DNA: TGTGCCATCAGTGAGTTGGACAGGGAGGCTGAAGCTTTCTTT.

This clonotype was recorded at least ten times. The genes are TRBV12-3 or TRBV12-4 and TRBJ2-5; D is ambiguous. CDR3 length equals 13 residues. Deletions cut 2 bases from V and 2 bases from J, with 6 bases between. The CDR3 sequence is CASSLLGQETQYF. The DNA for the CDR3 is TGTGCCAGCAGTTTATTAGGACAAGAGACCCAGTACTTC.

This clonotype was recorded a few times. The chain joins TRBV5-1 to TRBJ2-1, with TRBD2 matching over 7 bases. Per the germline V gene, CDR1 is SGHRS and CDR2 is YFSETQ. This CDR3 spans 15 amino acids. V was pared by 4 bases and J by 3 bases, with 7 bases of the junction left unmatched. Here the CDR3 reads CASSGQRGNYNEQFF. CDR3 nucleotides: TGCGCCAGCAGCGGTCAGCGGGGCAACTACAATGAGCAGTTCTTC.

This sequence joins TRBV4-3 and TRBJ1-1, with D perhaps TRBD1 (5 bases). Trimming took 3 bases from V and 5 from J, leaving 10 bases between them. CDR3 length: 13 residues. Germline-derived CDR1 and CDR2 are LGHNA and YSLEER. CDR3: CASSQIGGTEAFF. DNA of the CDR3: TGCGCCAGCAGCCAGATCGGGGGAACTGAAGCTTTCTTT.

This clonotype was counted a few times. The chain links TRBV10-3 to TRBJ2-1; D possibly uses TRBD1 or TRBD2 (5 bases each). This CDR3 comprises 15 residues. V dropped 0 bases and J dropped 7 bases, with 13 bases sitting between them. Germline V gene lookup returns CDR1 ENHRY and CDR2 SYGVKD. DNA for the CDR3: TGTGCCATCAGTGAGTCGACAGCGAGGGCGAATGAGCAGTTCTTC. Translation gives CAISESTARANEQFF.

The chain employs TRBV12-3 or TRBV12-4 and TRBJ1-4, with D tentatively TRBD1 (6 bases). CDR3 length: 15 residues. V was pared by 5 bases and J by 7 bases, with 17 bases between. CDR3 in DNA: TGTGCCAGCAGTAAAGCAGGGGTAGGTGGTGAAAAACTGTTTTTT. Its translation: CASSKAGVGGEKLFF.

This clonotype has only a few counts. V gene TRBV4-2 combines with J gene TRBJ1-3, with a tentative D call TRBD1 (6 bases). This CDR3 contains 17 residues. Trimming shortened V by 0 bases and J by 2 bases, and 14 bases separated the two germline ends. Per germline, CDR1 LGHNA and CDR2 YNFKEQ. CDR3 DNA: TGTGCCAGCAGCCAAGACTCGCCAGGGGAACCTGGAAACACCATATATTTT. Translated: CASSQDSPGEPGNTIYF.

The V and J genes are TRBV12-3 or TRBV12-4 and TRBJ2-7; D ambiguous. V lost 5 bases to trimming and J lost 4 bases, with 15 bases between them. This CDR3 contains 14 residues. In DNA form, the CDR3 reads TGTGCCAGCAGTCCCGCTAATAGTTGGTACGAGCAGTACTTC. Amino acid sequence: CASSPANSWYEQYF.

This clonotype was seen a handful of times. This chain's CDR3 is CASRWGGVRTDTQYF. CDR3 bases: TGTGCCAGCAGGTGGGGGGGGGTACGCACAGATACGCAGTATTTT. The genes are TRBV27 and TRBJ2-3; 7 nucleotides line up with TRBD2. Trimming took 6 bases from V and 1 from J; bases not matched to a gene: 7. This CDR3 spans 15 amino acids. Germline CDR1 is MNHEY and CDR2 is SMNVEV (reference sequence).

This clonotype was recorded a few times. The chain uses TRBV7-3 and TRBJ2-3, with D uncertain. In germline, CDR1 is SGHTA, CDR2 FQGTGA. The CDR3 is made up of 13 amino acids. V was clipped by 5 bases and J by 6 bases, with 12 bases between them. This chain's CDR3 is CASSPDFGDTQYF. The CDR3 bases are TGTGCCAGCAGCCCCGACTTCGGGGATACGCAGTATTTT. The whole variable domain, remainder taken from reference TRBV7-3 and TRBJ2-3, is GAGVSQTPSNKVTEKGKYVELRCDPISGHTALYWYRQSLGQGPEFLIYFQGTGAADDSGLPNDRFFAVRPEGSVSTLKIQRTERGDSAVYLCASSPDFGDTQYFGPGTRLTVL.

This chain uses TRBV3-1 with TRBJ2-7; no firm D call. Trimming removed 0 bases at V and 6 bases at J, with 9 bases between. CDR1 and CDR2 from the germline V gene are LGHDT and YNNKEL (reference sequence). There are 13 residues in the CDR3. This CDR3 is CASSQDHNREQYF. The CDR3, as DNA: TGTGCCAGCAGCCAAGATCATAACCGCGAGCAGTACTTC.

This clonotype was detected only a few times. V is TRBV7-2 and J is TRBJ2-2; the D gene is possibly TRBD2 (5 bases). The CDR3 totals 14 residues. Trimming stripped 4 bases from V and 3 bases from J, with 9 bases between. Germline CDR1 is SGHTA and CDR2 is FQGNSA. CDR3: CASSYWRYTGELFF. The CDR3, as DNA: TGTGCCAGCAGCTACTGGAGGTACACCGGGGAGCTGTTTTTT. Full variable domain (rest looked up from reference TRBV7-2 and TRBJ2-2): GAGVSQSPSNKVTEKGKDVELRCDPISGHTALYWYRQSLGQGLEFLIYFQGNSAPDKSGLPSDRFSAERTGGSVSTLTIQRTQQEDSAVYLCASSYWRYTGELFFGEGSRLTVL.

V and J are TRBV5-1 and TRBJ2-2, with 7 bases lining up with TRBD2. This CDR3 spans 18 amino acids. Germline V gives CDR1 SGHRS, CDR2 YFSETQ. V lost 0 bases to trimming and J lost 2 bases; unmatched junction nucleotides: 10. CDR3 in amino acids: CASSLDPTSALNTGELFF. The CDR3 DNA is TGCGCCAGCAGCTTGGACCCTACTAGCGCCCTAAACACCGGGGAGCTGTTTTTT.

The gene calls are TRBV27 and TRBJ1-2; 7 bases agree with TRBD1. The germline V gene encodes CDR1 MNHEY and CDR2 SMNVEV (reference sequence). The J segment lost 3 bases and the V segment lost 5 bases, leaving 6 bases of the junction unmatched. This CDR3 has 14 amino acids. This chain's CDR3 is CASSVTGRDYGYTF. Written as DNA, the CDR3 is TGTGCCAGCAGTGTGACAGGGAGAGACTATGGCTACACCTTC.